This paragraph covers one T cell receptor (beta chain) sequence. These data come from a study of blood T cell repertoires in COVID-19. Study background: Whether acute or convalescent, the COVID-19 samples came from the United States, Italy and Spain. Sample material is recorded as cDNA or gDNA derived from T cells, B-cell-depleted T cells, or PBMCs.

Per the study methods: How many nucleated cells were present was estimated from reference gene primer amplification. Method: immunoSEQ multiplex PCR; TCRdb's copy keeps in-frame clones and lacks some. V and J calls and clone size are those listed in that table; D and trimming were worked out from the DNA. Altogether 120,000 or so clones are present, roughly three quarters being singletons, with the ten largest covering roughly 35%. Trimming pared 4 bases from V and 6 bases from J, leaving 16 bases between. CDR1 SGHRS and CDR2 YFSETQ come from the germline V gene. The CDR3 is 14 residues long. The TCR comes from a middle-aged man with active or convalescent COVID-19. The specimen was peripheral blood. This sequence joins TRBV5-1 and TRBJ1-1; the D gene is possibly TRBD1 (5 bases). The CDR3 DNA reads TGCGCCAGCAGCAAAGACAGTACGGTTGCTGAAGCTTTCTTT. This sequence encodes CASSKDSTVAEAFF. The variable domain in full, with the rest retrieved from reference TRBV5-1 and TRBJ1-1, is KAGVTQTPRYLIKTRGQQVTLSCSPISGHRSVSWYQQTPGQGLQFLFEYFSETQRNKGNFPGRFSGRQFSNSRSEMNVSTLELGDSALYLCASSKDSTVAEAFFGQGTRLTVV.